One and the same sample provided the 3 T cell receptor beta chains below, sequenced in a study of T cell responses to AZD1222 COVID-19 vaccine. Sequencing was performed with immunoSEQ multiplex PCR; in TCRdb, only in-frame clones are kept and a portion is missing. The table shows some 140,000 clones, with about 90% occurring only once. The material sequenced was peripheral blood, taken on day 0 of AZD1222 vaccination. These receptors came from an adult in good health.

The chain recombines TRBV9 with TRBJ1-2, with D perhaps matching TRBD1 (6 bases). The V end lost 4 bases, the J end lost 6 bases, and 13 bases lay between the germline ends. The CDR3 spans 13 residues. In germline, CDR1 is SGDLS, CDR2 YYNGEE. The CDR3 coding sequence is TGTGCCAGCAGCCCTCGGGACATTGATGGCTACACCTTC. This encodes CASSPRDIDGYTF.

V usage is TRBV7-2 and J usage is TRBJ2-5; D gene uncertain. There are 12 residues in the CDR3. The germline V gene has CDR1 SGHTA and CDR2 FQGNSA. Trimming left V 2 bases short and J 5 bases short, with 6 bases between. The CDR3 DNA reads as TGTGCCAGCAGCTTACTGGGGGAGACCCAGTACTTC. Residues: CASSLLGETQYF.

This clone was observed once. The CDR3 nucleotides are TGTGCCAGCAGTCCCCCCCCAGGGCACGAGCAGTACTTC. It specifies CASSPPPGHEQYF. This chain links TRBV28 with TRBJ2-7; a possible D gene is TRBD1 (5 bases). Trimming pared 5 bases from V and 5 bases from J, leaving 13 bases between. CDR1 MDHEN and CDR2 SYDVKM come from the germline V gene. This CDR3 spans 13 amino acids.